The 31 T cell receptor beta chains presented below share a single source sample, sequenced in a study of T-cell reconstitution after alpha-beta-depleted transplantation in children. The TCRbeta library was prepared with unique molecular identifiers. TCRdb ran MiXCR on the PCR reads and lists one entry per CDR3 protein. The top ten hold 13% to 15% of the sample, which has about 580,000 distinct CDR3 sequences, roughly 24% seen once. This specimen consisted of PBMCs, mostly from graft donor cells, obtained 360 days after TCRalphabeta/CD19-depleted stem cell transplant. The origin of the receptors is a boy under two years old who had a stem cell transplant for acute myeloid leukemia, so the T cells may come from the graft donor.

This clonotype was detected many times. This rearrangement joins TRBV20-1 to TRBJ2-3; perhaps D is TRBD1 or TRBD2 (6 bases each). The V and J ends lost 5 bases and 2 bases respectively, with 17 bases between them. Germline CDR1 reads DFQATT; CDR2 reads SNEGSKA (reference sequence). The CDR3 sequence is 15 residues long. CDR3 protein: CSASQGRLVTDTQYF. Here the CDR3 DNA reads TGCAGTGCTTCCCAGGGGAGGCTTGTCACAGATACGCAGTATTTT.

V and J are TRBV20-1 and TRBJ2-7; 11 nucleotides line up with TRBD2. Germline CDR1 is DFQATT and CDR2 is SNEGSKA (reference sequence). This CDR3 is 14 amino acids long. V shed 6 bases, J shed 9 bases, and the junction held 13 bases outside the gene matches. CDR3 residues: CSAERGSGGAGQYF. Written as DNA, the CDR3 is TGCAGTGCCGAACGAGGTAGCGGGGGGGCCGGGCAGTACTTC.

This clonotype was recorded at least ten times. The chain links TRBV29-1 to TRBJ2-2, with TRBD2 identical over 13 bases. In germline, CDR1 is SQVTM, CDR2 ANQGSEA. Trimming cost V 6 bases and J 1 base; bases outside gene matches: 2. This CDR3 spans 15 amino acids. The CDR3 DNA reads TGCAGCGTCCGACTAGCGGGGGGGAACACCGGGGAGCTGTTTTTT. It encodes CSVRLAGGNTGELFF.

The chain combines TRBV7-9 with TRBJ1-5; D gene ambiguous. Germline V lookup: CDR1 SEHNR, CDR2 FQNEAQ (reference sequence). Between the trimmed V and J ends, which lost 5 bases and 9 bases, there was a span of 14 bases. This CDR3 contains 13 residues. DNA for the CDR3: TGTGCCAGCAGCCCCGGAGGCCCCCGGCCCCAGCATTTT. It translates to CASSPGGPRPQHF.

This clonotype was picked up a small number of times. The chain couples TRBV7-2 to TRBJ2-3, with 9 positions matching TRBD2. The CDR3 loop spans 16 amino acids. V trimming: 6 bases; J trimming: 1 base; junction bases outside the gene matches: 8. Germline V gives CDR1 SGHTA, CDR2 FQGNSA. This CDR3 reads CASSPQRGVRTDTQYF. CDR3 DNA: TGTGCCAGCAGTCCCCAGCGGGGGGTTCGCACAGATACGCAGTATTTT.

The table lists this clonotype with a few counts. V and J are TRBV6-2 or TRBV6-3 and TRBJ2-1; maybe TRBD1 (5 bases). Germline lookup yields CDR1 MNHEY and CDR2 SVGEGT. This CDR3 region has 17 residues. V was cut by 4 bases and J by 0 bases, with 16 bases left in between. The CDR3 sequence is CASSSPHQGPSYNEQFF. CDR3 DNA: TGTGCCAGCAGTTCGCCTCATCAGGGTCCCTCCTACAATGAGCAGTTCTTC.

This clonotype has only a few counts. This chain uses TRBV29-1 with TRBJ1-5; D is uncertain. The germline V gene has CDR1 SQVTM and CDR2 ANQGSEA. The CDR3 consists of 12 residues. The V gene lost 1 base and the J gene lost 4 bases, with 5 bases spanning the gap. CDR3: CSVEVGNQPQHF. The CDR3 DNA sequence: TGCAGCGTTGAAGTGGGGAATCAGCCCCAGCATTTT.

The V gene is TRBV11-2, the J gene TRBJ2-3, with 9 bases identical to TRBD2. The CDR3 is 17 amino acids. The junction had 10 bases not matched to a gene; V was cut back by 5 bases and J by 1 base. Germline CDR1 reads SGHAT; CDR2 reads FQNNGV. CDR3 sequence: CASSLLASGVGTDTQYF. The CDR3 DNA sequence: TGTGCCAGCAGCCTGTTGGCTAGCGGGGTGGGCACAGATACGCAGTATTTT.

The V call is TRBV12-3 or TRBV12-4, the J call TRBJ2-5, with 11 bases lining up with TRBD2. The V segment lost 3 bases and the J segment 4 bases; nucleotides outside the gene matches: 7. The CDR3 spans 16 residues. The CDR3 sequence: CASSFYGSGGAETQYF. The CDR3 DNA is TGTGCCAGCAGTTTTTACGGTAGCGGGGGGGCAGAGACCCAGTACTTC.

The chain uses TRBV20-1 and TRBJ2-1; the D is unclear. Germline CDR1 and CDR2: DFQATT and SNEGSKA (reference sequence). The CDR3 runs to 15 residues. V gave up 5 bases and J gave up 4 bases, with 18 bases separating them. The CDR3 sequence is CSASYGRPAYNEQFF. The CDR3 nucleotides are TGCAGTGCTTCCTACGGGCGGCCGGCGTACAATGAGCAGTTCTTC.

This chain connects TRBV6-1 to TRBJ2-1; TRBD2 matches 7 bases. After removal of 8 bases from V and 5 bases from J, the junction contained 6 bases not matched to a gene. The germline V gene encodes CDR1 MNHNS and CDR2 SASEGT. This CDR3 comprises 13 residues. CDR3 amino acids: CASQEAGNNEQFF. The CDR3 DNA sequence: TGTGCCAGCCAAGAAGCGGGGAACAATGAGCAGTTCTTC.

The table lists this clonotype with a few counts. The rearrangement joins TRBV11-2 to TRBJ2-3; D is perhaps TRBD1 (6 bases). Germline CDR1 SGHAT, CDR2 FQNNGV. V was pared by 5 bases and J by 0 bases, with 15 bases between. The CDR3 contains 16 residues. The CDR3 DNA sequence: TGTGCCAGCAGCGTAGGCGGACAGCCTAGCACAGATACGCAGTATTTT. This translates into CASSVGGQPSTDTQYF.

This sequence joins TRBV6-5 and TRBJ1-3; D gene unclear. Germline values: CDR1 MNHEY, CDR2 SVGAGI. The CDR3 extends over 16 amino acids. V was clipped by 3 bases and J by 1 base, with 13 bases between them. CDR3 in amino acids: CASSYGDGESGNTIYF. The DNA of the CDR3 is TGTGCCAGCAGTTATGGGGATGGGGAGTCTGGAAACACCATATATTTT.

This clonotype was seen many times. The chain joins TRBV5-5 to TRBJ2-1, with 9 nucleotides matching TRBD2. The trim removed 4 bases at V and 6 bases at J, leaving 14 bases unmatched. The CDR3 totals 17 residues. Germline V lookup: CDR1 SGHKS, CDR2 YYEKEE (reference sequence). In DNA form, the CDR3 reads TGTGCCAGCAGCCCGCCCCCTCTAGCGGGGTTTATCAATGAGCAGTTCTTC. It specifies CASSPPPLAGFINEQFF.

The chain links TRBV28 to TRBJ1-3, with a weak D call TRBD1 (5 bases). Germline values: CDR1 MDHEN, CDR2 SYDVKM. Trimming took off 3 bases at V and 2 bases at J, with 11 bases between the two ends. The CDR3 length is 15 residues. The CDR3, as DNA: TGTGCCAGCAGTTTTGCAGGGAGTCCTGGAAACACCATATATTTT. This encodes CASSFAGSPGNTIYF.

The chain has TRBV7-3 and TRBJ2-2, with D unresolved. V was trimmed by 5 bases and J by 1 base, leaving 20 bases between them. The CDR3 consists of 18 residues. Germline CDR1 reads SGHTA; CDR2 reads FQGTGA. The CDR3 protein is CASSPLPGVLGNTGELFF. In DNA form, the CDR3 reads TGTGCCAGCAGCCCCCTACCCGGCGTACTGGGGAACACCGGGGAGCTGTTTTTT.

The V call is TRBV6-1, the J call TRBJ2-1; D possibly uses TRBD1 or TRBD2 (5 bases each). V lost 10 bases, J lost 3 bases, and 16 bases lay in between. Per the germline V gene, CDR1 is MNHNS and CDR2 is SASEGT. This CDR3 has 14 amino acids. CDR3 in amino acids: CATGGGSFYNEQFF. Written as DNA, the CDR3 is TGTGCCACCGGTGGGGGATCGTTCTACAATGAGCAGTTCTTC.

This clonotype was seen many times. The J gene is TRBJ2-1, the V gene TRBV29-1, with a possible D match to TRBD1 (6 bases). This CDR3 comprises 16 residues. In germline, CDR1 is SQVTM, CDR2 ANQGSEA. Trimming removed 2 bases from V and 4 bases from J, with 18 bases in between. CDR3 in amino acids: CSVEQWGLEGYNEQFF. The CDR3 nucleotides are TGCAGCGTTGAACAGTGGGGGCTCGAGGGATACAATGAGCAGTTCTTC.

This clonotype showed up many times. V gene TRBV5-1 combines with J gene TRBJ1-2; D is ambiguous. The germline V and J ends were trimmed by 0 bases and 4 bases, with 7 bases remaining between them. Per the germline V gene, CDR1 is SGHRS and CDR2 is YFSETQ. CDR3 length: 13 residues. CDR3 nucleotide sequence: TGCGCCAGCAGCTTGGGTCAGAGCTATGGCTACACCTTC. Its protein is CASSLGQSYGYTF. The variable domain in full, with the rest retrieved from reference TRBV5-1 and TRBJ1-2, is KAGVTQTPRYLIKTRGQQVTLSCSPISGHRSVSWYQQTPGQGLQFLFEYFSETQRNKGNFPGRFSGRQFSNSRSEMNVSTLELGDSALYLCASSLGQSYGYTFGSGTRLTVV.

The genes are TRBV5-6 and TRBJ2-7, with D possibly matching TRBD1 (5 bases). Trimming took off 0 bases at V and 5 bases at J, with 12 bases between the two ends. CDR1 is SGHDT and CDR2 is YYEEEE in the germline V gene. The length of the CDR3 is 14 residues. The CDR3 nucleotides read TGTGCCAGCAGCTTGGATCAGGGTAGGCACGAGCAGTACGTC. Encoded protein: CASSLDQGRHEQYV.

This clonotype was seen at least ten times. The chain links TRBV12-3 or TRBV12-4 to TRBJ1-1; D ambiguous. V was shortened by 2 bases and J by 5 bases, with 9 bases between the two germline ends. CDR3 length: 13 residues. CDR3 sequence: CASSLFSRTEAFF. DNA for the CDR3: TGTGCCAGCAGTTTATTCTCGCGTACTGAAGCTTTCTTT.

This clonotype came up many times. The V gene is TRBV12-3 or TRBV12-4, the J gene TRBJ1-5; D is unresolved. CDR3 length equals 13 residues. The germline V and J ends were trimmed by 1 base and 5 bases, with 6 bases remaining between them. CDR3 nucleotide sequence: TGTGCCAGCAGTTTAGGCCCTTATCAGCCCCAGCATTTT. Translation gives CASSLGPYQPQHF.

This rearrangement joins TRBV11-1 to TRBJ2-1, with 8 bases lining up with TRBD1. Germline CDR1 SGHAT, CDR2 FQDESV (reference sequence). V shed 4 bases, J shed 2 bases, and the junction held 13 bases outside the gene matches. The CDR3 is 18 amino acids. In nucleotides, the CDR3 is TGTGCCAGCAGCTCTACCCTCGGGACAGGCAATACCTACAATGAGCAGTTCTTC. Amino acid sequence: CASSSTLGTGNTYNEQFF.

This clonotype appeared a few times. J is TRBJ2-1 and V is TRBV7-2, with TRBD1 matching 7 bases. Germline loops: CDR1 SGHTA, CDR2 FQGNSA. The CDR3 runs to 14 residues. Losses at the gene ends were 5 bases for V and 7 bases for J; bases not matched to a gene: 8. CDR3 nucleotide sequence: TGTGCCAGCAGCACCCCAGGGGGTAGGAATGAGCAGTTCTTC. Translating gives CASSTPGGRNEQFF. The variable domain in full, with the rest retrieved from reference TRBV7-2 and TRBJ2-1, is GAGVSQSPSNKVTEKGKDVELRCDPISGHTALYWYRQSLGQGLEFLIYFQGNSAPDKSGLPSDRFSAERTGGSVSTLTIQRTQQEDSAVYLCASSTPGGRNEQFFGPGTRLTVL.

This clonotype was seen more than once but under ten times. This chain connects TRBV6-5 to TRBJ2-7; 9 bases line up with TRBD2. V lost 4 bases and J lost 7; bases outside the gene matches: 5. This CDR3 region has 13 residues. Germline CDR1 and CDR2: MNHEY and SVGAGI. The CDR3 nucleotides are TGTGCCAGCAGTTTTTCTAGCGGGATGGAGCAGTACGTC. Translating gives CASSFSSGMEQYV.

Ten or more counts support this clonotype. The chain combines TRBV5-1 with TRBJ2-3; TRBD2 agrees at 12 bases. CDR1 SGHRS and CDR2 YFSETQ come from the germline V gene. The CDR3 runs 15 residues. V trimming: 7 bases; J trimming: 2 bases; junction bases outside the gene matches: 5. The CDR3: CASARTSGDTDTQYF. In DNA form, the CDR3 reads TGCGCCAGCGCCCGGACTAGCGGGGACACAGATACGCAGTATTTT.

A few counts support this clonotype. This rearrangement joins TRBV7-2 to TRBJ2-7; TRBD2 agrees at 12 bases. CDR1 and CDR2 from the germline V gene are SGHTA and FQGNSA. This CDR3 is 16 amino acids long. With V trimmed by 4 bases and J by 6 bases, 10 bases remained unmatched. The CDR3 protein is CASSYLLAGGPSEQYF. In DNA, the CDR3 is TGTGCCAGCAGCTACTTACTAGCGGGGGGTCCCTCCGAGCAGTACTTC.

The gene calls are TRBV2 and TRBJ2-1; D possibly corresponds to TRBD2 (6 bases). Germline CDR1 is SNHLY and CDR2 is FYNNEI. CDR3 length: 17 amino acids. V was trimmed by 6 bases and J by 0 bases, leaving 18 bases between them. The DNA of the CDR3 is TGTGCCAGCAGGGAGCGATCGGGACTCAGCTCCTACAATGAGCAGTTCTTC. Amino acid sequence: CASRERSGLSSYNEQFF.

In this sample, this clonotype turned up many times. This sequence joins TRBV29-1 and TRBJ1-2; possible D gene TRBD1, 5 bases. With 1 base removed from V and 0 bases from J, the gap between germline ends came to 12 bases. Looked up from germline, CDR1 is SQVTM and CDR2 is ANQGSEA. The CDR3 runs 15 residues. The CDR3 DNA follows: TGCAGCGTTGAAGGGGGGAGGAAGGCTAACTATGGCTACACCTTC. This gives the protein CSVEGGRKANYGYTF.

The chain carries TRBV4-1 and TRBJ2-3, with D unresolved. Germline CDR1 reads MGHRA; CDR2 reads YSYEKL. This CDR3 spans 14 amino acids. The V gene lost 0 bases and the J gene lost 2 bases, with 6 bases spanning the gap. The CDR3 nucleotides read TGCGCCAGCAGCCAAGACCGTCCCACAGATACGCAGTATTTT. Amino acids: CASSQDRPTDTQYF.

This clonotype was counted at least ten times. The rearrangement uses TRBV7-9 and TRBJ2-5; maybe TRBD1 (6 bases). The CDR3 is made up of 13 amino acids. V lost 5 bases and J lost 4, with 11 bases in between. Germline V CDR1 and CDR2: SEHNR, FQNEAQ (reference sequence). The CDR3 nucleotides are TGTGCCAGCAGCCCAGCAGGGGCAGAGACCCAGTACTTC. Residues: CASSPAGAETQYF.